The clone carrying this TCR beta chain appeared a single time. Its target is unknown. The data originate from a study of OX40 agonist ivuxolimab in advanced cancers. General study results and limits: In CD8+ T cells, expanded clones were on average more numerous than in CD4+.

The method was immunoSEQ multiplex PCR; TCRdb's version includes in-frame clones alone and lacks a portion of them. The sample holds 60,000 to 80,000 clones, approximately 82% seen once. The clonotype was recovered from an adult with an advanced solid tumor such as melanoma, head and neck, liver or kidney cancer. The specimen comprised CD4+ or CD8+ T cells sorted from blood, sampled in a trial of the OX40 agonist ivuxolimab.

The CDR3 nucleotides read TGTGCCACCAGTGGAGGGACACAGGTTTATAGCAATCAGCCCCAGCATTTT. Translated: CATSGGTQVYSNQPQHF. The chain combines TRBV7-8 with TRBJ1-5, with D perhaps matching TRBD1 (6 bases). Germline CDR1 and CDR2: SGHVS and FQNEAQ. Trimming cost V 10 bases and J 0 bases, with 22 bases left between them. There are 17 residues in the CDR3.